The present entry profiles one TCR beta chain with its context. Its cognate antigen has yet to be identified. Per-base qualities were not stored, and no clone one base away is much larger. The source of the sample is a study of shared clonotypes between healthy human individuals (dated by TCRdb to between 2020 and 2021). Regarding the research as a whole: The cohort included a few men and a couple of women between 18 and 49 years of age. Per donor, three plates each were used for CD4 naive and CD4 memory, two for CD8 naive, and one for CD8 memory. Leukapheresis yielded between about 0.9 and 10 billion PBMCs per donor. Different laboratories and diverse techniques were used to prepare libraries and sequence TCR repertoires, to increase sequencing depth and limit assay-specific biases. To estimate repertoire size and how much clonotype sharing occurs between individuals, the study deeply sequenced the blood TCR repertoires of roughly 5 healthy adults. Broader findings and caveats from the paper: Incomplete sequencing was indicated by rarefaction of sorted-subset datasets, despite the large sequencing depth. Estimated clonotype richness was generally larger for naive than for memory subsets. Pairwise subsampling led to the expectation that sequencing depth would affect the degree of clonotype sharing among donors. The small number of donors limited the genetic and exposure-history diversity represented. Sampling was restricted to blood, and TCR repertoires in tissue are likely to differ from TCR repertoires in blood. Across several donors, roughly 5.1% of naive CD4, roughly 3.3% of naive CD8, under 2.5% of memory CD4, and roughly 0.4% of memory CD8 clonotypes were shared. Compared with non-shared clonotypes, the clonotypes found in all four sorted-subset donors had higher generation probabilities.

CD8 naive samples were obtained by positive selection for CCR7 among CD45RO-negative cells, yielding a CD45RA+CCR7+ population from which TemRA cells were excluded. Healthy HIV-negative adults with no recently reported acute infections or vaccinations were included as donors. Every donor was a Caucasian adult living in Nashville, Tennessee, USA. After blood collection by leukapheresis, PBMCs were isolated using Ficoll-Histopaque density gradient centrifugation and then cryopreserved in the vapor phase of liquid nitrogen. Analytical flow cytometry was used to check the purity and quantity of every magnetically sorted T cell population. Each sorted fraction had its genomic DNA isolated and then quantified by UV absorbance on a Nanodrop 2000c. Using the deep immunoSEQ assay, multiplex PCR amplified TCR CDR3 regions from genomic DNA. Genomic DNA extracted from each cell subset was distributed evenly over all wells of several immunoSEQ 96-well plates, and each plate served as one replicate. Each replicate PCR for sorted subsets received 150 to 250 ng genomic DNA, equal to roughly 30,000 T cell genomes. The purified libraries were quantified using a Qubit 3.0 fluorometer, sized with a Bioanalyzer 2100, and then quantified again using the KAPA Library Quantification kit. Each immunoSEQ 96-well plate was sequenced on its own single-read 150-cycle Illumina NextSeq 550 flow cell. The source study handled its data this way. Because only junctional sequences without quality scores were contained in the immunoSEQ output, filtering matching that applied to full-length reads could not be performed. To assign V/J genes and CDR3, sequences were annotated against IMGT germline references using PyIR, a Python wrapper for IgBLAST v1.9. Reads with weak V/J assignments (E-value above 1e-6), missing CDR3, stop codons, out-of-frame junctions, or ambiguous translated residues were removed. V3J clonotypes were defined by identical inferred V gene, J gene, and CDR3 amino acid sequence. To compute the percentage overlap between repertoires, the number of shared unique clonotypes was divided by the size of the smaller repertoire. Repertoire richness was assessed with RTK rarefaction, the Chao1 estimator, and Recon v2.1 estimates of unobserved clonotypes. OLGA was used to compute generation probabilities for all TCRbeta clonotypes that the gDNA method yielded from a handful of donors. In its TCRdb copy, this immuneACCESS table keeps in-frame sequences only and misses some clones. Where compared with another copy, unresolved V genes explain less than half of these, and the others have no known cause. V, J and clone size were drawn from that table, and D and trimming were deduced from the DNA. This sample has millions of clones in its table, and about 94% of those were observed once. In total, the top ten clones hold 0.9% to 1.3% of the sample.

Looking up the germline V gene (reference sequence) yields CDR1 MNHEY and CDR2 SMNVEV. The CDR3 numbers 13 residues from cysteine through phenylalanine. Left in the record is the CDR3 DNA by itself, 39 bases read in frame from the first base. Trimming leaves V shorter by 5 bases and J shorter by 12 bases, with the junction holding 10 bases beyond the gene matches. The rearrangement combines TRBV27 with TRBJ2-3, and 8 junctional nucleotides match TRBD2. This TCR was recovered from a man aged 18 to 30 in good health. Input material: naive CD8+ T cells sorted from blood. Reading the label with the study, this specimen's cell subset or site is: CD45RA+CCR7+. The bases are TGTGCCAGCAGTCTCTCGCGGGGGGCTGCACAGTATTTT. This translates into CASSLSRGAAQYF.